These 31 T cell receptor beta chains were all obtained from the same sample, sequenced in a study of PD-L1 blockade in urothelial cancer. The repertoire was sequenced with immunoSEQ multiplex PCR; TCRdb's copy has only in-frame clones and lacks some. The sample records around 1,800 clones, roughly 34% being singletons. Specimen: tumor tissue, collected before atezolizumab (anti-PD-L1) treatment. These receptors were collected from a man aged 55 to 70 with urothelial cancer.

The chain recombines TRBV9 with TRBJ2-7, with a possible D match to TRBD2 (5 bases). CDR1 and CDR2 (germline): SGDLS, YYNGEE. This CDR3 region has 14 residues. The ends were cut back, 4 bases at V and 3 bases at J, with 14 bases in the middle. The CDR3 sequence: CASSWSGNFYEQYF. For the CDR3, the DNA is TGTGCCAGCAGCTGGTCGGGGAATTTCTACGAGCAGTACTTC.

This clone is large by share. The chain recombines TRBV4-1 with TRBJ1-3; possible D gene TRBD1, 5 bases. The CDR3 consists of 16 residues. CDR1 is MGHRA, CDR2 YSYEKL, per germline. Trimming removed 3 bases at V and 3 bases at J, with 15 bases between. The CDR3 bases are TGCGCCAGCAGCCACGCCGGGACGGAGATTGGAAACACCATATATTTT. Translating gives CASSHAGTEIGNTIYF.

This clone was seen a handful of times. This chain uses TRBV6-8 with TRBJ2-7; possible D gene TRBD2, 7 bases. Germline V CDR1 and CDR2: MNHGY, SAAAGT. Between the trimmed V and J ends, which lost 8 bases and 5 bases, there was a span of 22 bases. The CDR3 extends over 15 amino acids. The chain's CDR3 is CASHPIGGGLHEQYF. DNA for the CDR3: TGTGCCAGCCACCCTATTGGGGGGGGGCTCCACGAGCAGTACTTC.

CDR3 bases: TGCGCCAGCAAAAGACGAGGGGAGACCCAGTACTTC. Protein: CASKRRGETQYF. The rearrangement uses TRBV10-2 and TRBJ2-5; possible D gene TRBD2, 5 bases. Germline V gives CDR1 WSHSY, CDR2 SAAADI. The CDR3 length is 12 residues. Deletions cut 7 bases from V and 5 bases from J, with 11 bases between.

This chain joins TRBV6-8 and TRBJ1-2; 7 bases agree with TRBD1. CDR3 length equals 15 residues. Germline V gives CDR1 MNHGY, CDR2 SAAAGT. V gave up 10 bases and J gave up 2 bases; unmatched junction bases: 13. The CDR3 DNA sequence: TGTGCCACCAAGAGGACAGGAATATACAACTATGGCTACACCTTC. The encoded protein is CATKRTGIYNYGYTF.

The CDR3 DNA sequence: TGTGCCAGTAGTCTTGGGACGACTCGAACGTACAATGAGCAGTTCTTC. Amino acids: CASSLGTTRTYNEQFF. The chain couples TRBV19 to TRBJ2-1; D tentatively fits TRBD1 or TRBD2 (5 bases each). In germline, CDR1 is LNHDA, CDR2 SQIVND (reference sequence). Trimming removed 5 bases from V and 4 bases from J, with 18 bases in between. The CDR3 is made up of 16 amino acids.

The chain recombines TRBV29-1 with TRBJ2-5; 8 bases agree with TRBD1. V shed 7 bases, J shed 4 bases, and the junction held 8 bases outside the gene matches. The CDR3 is 13 amino acids. Germline V lookup: CDR1 SQVTM, CDR2 ANQGSEA. The CDR3 DNA reads TGCAGCGCCGGACAGGGTTTCGGAGAGACCCAGTACTTC. Amino acids: CSAGQGFGETQYF. The full variable domain, rest sourced from reference TRBV29-1 and TRBJ2-5, is SAVISQKPSRDICQRGTSLTIQCQVDSQVTMMFWYRQQPGQSLTLIATANQGSEATYESGFVIDKFPISRPNLTFSTLTVSNMSPEDSSIYLCSAGQGFGETQYFGPGTRLLVL.

V usage is TRBV19 and J usage is TRBJ2-5; tentatively, D is TRBD1 or TRBD2 (5 bases each). Per germline, CDR1 LNHDA and CDR2 SQIVND (reference sequence). The CDR3 runs 15 residues. The V end lost 3 bases, the J end lost 7 bases, and 18 bases lay between the germline ends. CDR3: CASSMDTGVRGTQYF. CDR3 nucleotides: TGTGCCAGTAGTATGGATACAGGCGTCCGGGGGACCCAGTACTTC.

About this clone: One end of the junction does not line up with germline, which may come from a read error. The chain is built from TRBV15 and TRBJ2-7, with 7 bases identical to TRBD1. Germline lookup yields CDR1 LNHNV and CDR2 YYDKDF (reference sequence). The CDR3 has 14 amino acids. DNA of the CDR3: TGTGCCACCAGCGAAACAGGGGCGGCCTACAAGCAATACTTC. This translates into CATSETGAAYKQYF.

The chain carries TRBV6-4 and TRBJ2-7; TRBD2 might be the D (6 bases). The CDR3 loop spans 14 amino acids. Trimming took 8 bases from V and 0 from J, leaving 14 bases between them. CDR1 is MRHNA and CDR2 is SNTAGT in the germline V gene. This CDR3 reads CASSRDWVSYEQYF. CDR3 DNA: TGTGCCAGCTCCCGGGACTGGGTCTCCTACGAGCAGTACTTC.

The chain employs TRBV30 and TRBJ1-6; the D is unclear. The length of the CDR3 is 14 residues. Trimming pared 2 bases from V and 8 bases from J, leaving 13 bases between. Looked up from germline, CDR1 is GTSNPN and CDR2 is SVGIG (reference sequence). The CDR3 loop is CAWSPPEGHSPLHF. The CDR3 coding sequence is TGTGCCTGGAGTCCCCCCGAGGGCCATTCACCCCTCCACTTT.

The chain joins TRBV18 to TRBJ1-2, with D possibly TRBD1 on 6 matching bases. V lost 3 bases to trimming and J lost 1 base, with 15 bases between them. The length of the CDR3 is 16 residues. Germline lookup yields CDR1 KGHSH and CDR2 LQKENI. DNA of the CDR3: TGTGCCAGCTCACCGCGCAACCGGGACAATAACTATGGCTACACCTTC. The encoded protein is CASSPRNRDNNYGYTF. The full variable domain, its missing parts supplied by reference TRBV18 and TRBJ1-2, is NAGVMQNPRHLVRRRGQEARLRCSPMKGHSHVYWYRQLPEEGLKFMVYLQKENIIDESGMPKERFSAEFPKEGPSILRIQQVVRGDSAAYFCASSPRNRDNNYGYTFGSGTRLTVV.

By share of the sample, this clone is large. The rearrangement joins TRBV6-8 to TRBJ1-4, with D unclear. This CDR3 is built from 16 residues. The germline V gene encodes CDR1 MNHGY and CDR2 SAAAGT. V lost 5 bases and J lost 3, with 16 bases in between. The DNA for the CDR3 is TGTGCCAGCAGTATATTTCCGGGGATGGCTAATGAAAAACTGTTTTTT. Translating it yields CASSIFPGMANEKLFF.

The chain recombines TRBV30 with TRBJ2-2, with 7 positions matching TRBD1. The J segment lost 1 base and the V segment lost 2 bases, leaving 7 bases of the junction unmatched. The CDR3 runs to 16 residues. Germline CDR1 and CDR2: GTSNPN and SVGIG (reference sequence). CDR3 in amino acids: CAWSHIRGRNTGELFF. CDR3 DNA: TGTGCCTGGAGTCACATTAGGGGGCGGAACACCGGGGAGCTGTTTTTT.

This clone is medium-sized. CDR3 in amino acids: CASSPLQGYYGYTF. The CDR3 DNA follows: TGTGCCAGCAGCCCTCTGCAAGGATACTATGGCTACACCTTC. This chain uses TRBV11-3 with TRBJ1-2; D unresolved. Trimming cost V 5 bases and J 3 bases, with 13 bases left between them. Per germline, CDR1 SGHNT and CDR2 YENEEA. This CDR3 is built from 14 residues. The whole variable domain, remainder taken from reference TRBV11-3 and TRBJ1-2, is EAGVVQSPRYKIIEKKQPVAFWCNPISGHNTLYWYLQNLGQGPELLIRYENEEAVDDSQLPKDRFSAERLKGVDSTLKIQPAELGDSAVYLCASSPLQGYYGYTFGSGTRLTVV.

This clone was seen just once. The rearrangement joins TRBV19 to TRBJ1-4; 7 positions match TRBD1. This CDR3 region has 15 residues. The V and J ends lost 9 bases and 6 bases, in that order; junction bases with no gene match: 13. Germline CDR1 is LNHDA and CDR2 is SQIVND (reference sequence). The CDR3 loop is CASSVARGQYEKLFF. The CDR3 DNA sequence: TGTGCCAGCTCAGTAGCAAGGGGGCAATATGAAAAACTGTTTTTT.

This clone was picked up a small number of times. An end of the junction does not agree with germline; a read error may underlie this. The gene calls are TRBV30 and TRBJ2-5; no definite D call. From germline, CDR1 is GTSNPN and CDR2 SVGIG (reference sequence). The CDR3 runs to 13 residues. CDR3 DNA: TGTGCCTGTAGTGGCAGGTACCAAGAGACCCAGTACTTC. It translates to CACSGRYQETQYF. Filled out from reference TRBV30 and TRBJ2-5, the complete variable domain reads SQTIHQWPATLVQPVGSPLSLECTVEGTSNPNLYWYRQAAGRGLQLLFYSVGIGQISSEVPQNLSASRPQDRQFILSSKKLLLSDSGFYLCACSGRYQETQYFGPGTRLLVL.

The genes are TRBV6-8 and TRBJ2-7; D may match TRBD1 or TRBD2 (5 bases each). The CDR3 length is 15 residues. Germline V gene lookup returns CDR1 MNHGY and CDR2 SAAAGT. The V end lost 2 bases, the J end lost 2 bases, and 13 bases lay between the germline ends. DNA of the CDR3: TGTGCCAGCAGTTACGGGGACGCCTCCACCTACGAGCAGTACTTC. Translation: CASSYGDASTYEQYF.

This clone showed up just a few times. The chain uses TRBV23-1 and TRBJ1-1; D is undetermined. TRBV23-1 counts as an open reading frame of uncertain function. The germline V and J ends were trimmed by 6 bases and 1 base, with 9 bases remaining between them. This CDR3 is built from 13 residues. Written as DNA, the CDR3 is TGCGCCAGCAGCTTGGACTGGAACACTGAAGCTTTCTTT. This encodes CASSLDWNTEAFF.

Judged by abundance, this clone is medium-sized. J is TRBJ2-3 and V is TRBV11-3; 7 nucleotides agree with TRBD1. This CDR3 comprises 16 residues. The V and J ends lost 1 base and 2 bases, in that order; junction bases with no gene match: 6. The V gene's germline CDR1 is SGHNT and CDR2 YENEEA. The CDR3 DNA is TGTGCCAGCAGCTTAGTAATAGGGGGCCTCACAGATACGCAGTATTTT. This sequence encodes CASSLVIGGLTDTQYF.

This clone was recorded a few times. V usage is TRBV6-8 and J usage is TRBJ1-2; 8 nucleotides align to TRBD1. The ends lost 4 bases at V and 6 bases at J; junction bases unmatched: 7. In germline, CDR1 is MNHGY, CDR2 SAAAGT. This CDR3 region has 14 residues. CDR3 amino acids: CASSFRQGLDGYTF. CDR3 nucleotides: TGTGCCAGCAGTTTTCGACAGGGGTTGGATGGCTACACCTTC.

In its sample, this clone was seen a few times. The limits of the CDR3 on the DNA are not certain, so only TCRdb's listed CDR3 is given. The chain employs TRBV7-5 and TRBJ1-2. TRBV7-5 is annotated as a pseudogene. The CDR3 length is 14 residues, termini included. CDR3 region: CAKTFGLGSLGYTF.

There are a few counts of this clone. Other DNA sequences in the same sample also yield this CDR3. This chain joins TRBV19 and TRBJ2-6; tentative D call: TRBD1 (6 bases). Germline CDR1 is LNHDA and CDR2 is SQIVND (reference sequence). CDR3 length: 16 amino acids. V lost 3 bases and J 0 bases, leaving 9 bases between the germline ends. CDR3 in amino acids: CASSILGASGANVLTF. CDR3 sequence (DNA): TGTGCCAGTAGTATTTTGGGGGCCTCTGGGGCCAACGTCCTGACTTTC. The whole variable domain, remainder taken from reference TRBV19 and TRBJ2-6, is DGGITQSPKYLFRKEGQNVTLSCEQNLNHDAMYWYRQDPGQGLRLIYYSQIVNDFQKGDIAEGYSVSREKKESFPLTVTSAQKNPTAFYLCASSILGASGANVLTFGAGSRLTVL.

V is TRBV6-4 and J is TRBJ2-1; D assignment may be TRBD1 or TRBD2 (6 bases each). The germline CDR1 and CDR2 sequences are MRHNA and SNTAGT. This CDR3 has 15 residues. V gave up 2 bases and J gave up 6 bases, with 14 bases separating them. CDR3 sequence reads: CASSDPRGVGNEQFF. The CDR3 region has the DNA TGTGCCAGCAGTGACCCGAGGGGGGTAGGCAATGAGCAGTTCTTC.

This clone was counted between two and nine times. V and J are TRBV30 and TRBJ1-3, with D unresolved. Germline CDR1 is GTSNPN and CDR2 is SVGIG (reference sequence). V lost 4 bases and J lost 0, with 16 bases in between. This CDR3 region has 16 residues. CDR3 bases: TGTGCCTGGAACTCCCTAGGCAGCAGCTCTGGAAACACCATATATTTT. It specifies CAWNSLGSSSGNTIYF.

The V gene is TRBV6-4, the J gene TRBJ1-6, with TRBD1 as a possible D gene (5 bases). The V end was cut by 6 bases, the J end by 7 bases, with 13 bases between. This CDR3 is built from 14 residues. Per the germline V gene, CDR1 is MRHNA and CDR2 is SNTAGT. The CDR3 reads CASRAGPQNSPLHF. The CDR3 DNA reads as TGTGCCAGCAGGGCGGGGCCCCAAAATTCACCCCTCCACTTT.

The V gene is TRBV6-8, the J gene TRBJ1-1, with D tentatively TRBD1 (5 bases). Trimming pared 2 bases from V and 2 bases from J, leaving 12 bases between. This CDR3 contains 15 residues. Per the germline V gene, CDR1 is MNHGY and CDR2 is SAAAGT. CDR3 nucleotide sequence: TGTGCCAGCAGTTACACAGGAGGAGTCAACACTGAAGCTTTCTTT. It specifies CASSYTGGVNTEAFF.

The CDR3 reads CASSGAGQGRSYNEQFF. CDR3 coding DNA: TGTGCCAGCAGCGGGGCCGGACAGGGTCGGTCCTACAATGAGCAGTTCTTC. This chain uses TRBV9 with TRBJ2-1; 8 bases match TRBD1. Trimming took 3 bases from V and 1 from J; bases not matched to a gene: 9. The CDR3 contains 17 residues. Germline V gene lookup returns CDR1 SGDLS and CDR2 YYNGEE.

Worth noting for this clone: X is used for the amino acid whose nucleotide is unread or ambiguous. The V call is TRBV19, the J call TRBJ1-4, with no clear D. This CDR3 has 13 residues. Trimming shortened V by 3 bases and J by 8 bases, and 10 bases separated the two germline ends. The germline gives CDR1 LNHDA, CDR2 SQIVND (reference sequence). As DNA, the CDR3 is TGTGCCAGTAGTATGRGATGGAAAGAAAAACTGTTTTTT. Amino acid sequence: CASSMXWKEKLFF.

The genes are TRBV19 and TRBJ1-3, with D unresolved. The CDR3 has 16 residues. Germline CDR1 and CDR2: LNHDA and SQIVND (reference sequence). Trimming cost V 7 bases and J 0 bases, with 16 bases left between them. For the CDR3, the DNA is TGTGCCAGTACCCGAGAGGCGAGAGACTCTGGAAACACCATATATTTT. As protein: CASTREARDSGNTIYF.

The genes are TRBV14 and TRBJ1-3, with 7 positions matching TRBD1. The CDR3 consists of 14 residues. Trimming cost V 6 bases and J 5 bases; bases outside gene matches: 7. Germline CDR1 and CDR2: SGHDN and FVKESK. The CDR3 loop reads CASRQTGSRNTIYF. DNA for the CDR3: TGTGCCAGCAGGCAGACAGGGTCTAGAAACACCATATATTTT.